The clone carrying this TCR beta chain was picked up many times. V lost 2 bases to trimming and J lost 3 bases; unmatched junction nucleotides: 5. CDR3 length equals 15 residues. This sample was taken from a study of T-cell reconstitution after alpha-beta-depleted transplantation in children. Unique molecular identifiers were incorporated when the TCRbeta library was constructed. TCRdb independently ran MiXCR on the PCR reads; one entry per CDR3 protein. The sample includes approximately 44,000 distinct CDR3 sequences, approximately 6% of them seen just once. The chain combines TRBV12-3 or TRBV12-4 with TRBJ2-7, with 9 bases matching TRBD2. The sample consisted of PBMCs, mostly from graft donor cells, taken 60 days after TCRalphabeta/CD19-depleted stem cell transplant. This TCR was recovered from a female patient aged 2-9 years who had a stem cell transplant for aplastic anemia, so the T cells may come from the graft donor. Here the CDR3 DNA reads TGTGCCAGCAGTTTACGTAGCGGGAGTGGCTACGAGCAGTACTTC. Amino acids: CASSLRSGSGYEQYF.